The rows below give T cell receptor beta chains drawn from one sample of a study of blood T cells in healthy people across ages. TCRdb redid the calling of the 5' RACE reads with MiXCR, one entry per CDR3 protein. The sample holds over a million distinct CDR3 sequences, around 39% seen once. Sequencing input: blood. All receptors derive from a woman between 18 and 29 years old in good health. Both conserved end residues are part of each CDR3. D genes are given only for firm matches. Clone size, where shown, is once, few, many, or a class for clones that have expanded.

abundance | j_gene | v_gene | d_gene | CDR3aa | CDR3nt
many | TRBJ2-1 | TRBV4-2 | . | CASSQDRAGNNEQFF | TGTGCCAGCAGCCAAGATCGGGCAGGAAACAATGAGCAGTTCTTC
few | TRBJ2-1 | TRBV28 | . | CASSLGGGGRNNEQFF | TGTGCCAGCAGTTTGGGTGGGGGGGGGCGGAACAATGAGCAGTTCTTC
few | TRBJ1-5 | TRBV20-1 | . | CSARGGAYNQPQHF | TGCAGTGCTAGAGGAGGGGCTTACAATCAGCCCCAGCATTTT
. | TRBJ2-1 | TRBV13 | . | CASSPWGNNNEQFF | TGTGCCAGCAGCCCGTGGGGAAATAACAATGAGCAGTTCTTC
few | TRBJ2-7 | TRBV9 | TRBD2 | CASSPSGGTSYEQYF | TGTGCCAGCAGTCCTAGCGGGGGGACTTCCTACGAGCAGTACTTC
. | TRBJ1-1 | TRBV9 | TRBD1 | CASSGHRGMDTEAFF | TGTGCCAGCAGCGGTCACAGGGGGATGGACACTGAAGCTTTCTTT
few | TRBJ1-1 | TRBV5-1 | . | CASSLFRNTEAFF | TGCGCCAGCAGCTTGTTCAGAAACACTGAAGCTTTCTTT
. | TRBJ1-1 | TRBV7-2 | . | CASSSGSWPTEAFF | TGTGCCAGCAGCTCCGGCAGTTGGCCCACTGAAGCTTTCTTT
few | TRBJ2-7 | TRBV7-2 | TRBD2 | CASTYEAGTNEQYF | TGTGCCAGCACCTACGAAGCGGGGACCAATGAGCAGTACTTC
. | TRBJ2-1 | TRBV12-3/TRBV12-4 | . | CASRGIVVHSSYNEQFF | TGTGCCAGCAGAGGAATCGTTGTCCATAGCTCCTACAATGAGCAGTTCTTC
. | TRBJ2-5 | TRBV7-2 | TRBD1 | CASSVRQGAKTQYF | TGTGCCAGCAGCGTACGACAGGGGGCAAAGACCCAGTACTTC
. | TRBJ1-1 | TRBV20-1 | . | CSARWAGEAFF | TGCAGTGCTAGGTGGGCGGGTGAAGCTTTCTTT
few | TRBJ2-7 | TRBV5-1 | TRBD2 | CASSLDGGTISYEQYF | TGCGCCAGCAGCTTGGACGGGGGGACCATCTCCTACGAGCAGTACTTC
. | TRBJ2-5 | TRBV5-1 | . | CASSAGRTRETQYF | TGCGCCAGCAGCGCAGGACGGACCCGGGAGACCCAGTACTTC
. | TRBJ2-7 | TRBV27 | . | CASRSVRGSYEQYF | TGTGCCAGCAGGAGTGTACGGGGGTCCTACGAGCAGTACTTC
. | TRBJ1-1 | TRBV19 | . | CASRPGQRVSEAFF | TGTGCCAGTAGGCCCGGACAGCGGGTCTCTGAAGCTTTCTTT
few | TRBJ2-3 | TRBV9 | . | CASSVGTTTDTQYF | TGTGCCAGCAGCGTCGGTACTACCACAGATACGCAGTATTTT
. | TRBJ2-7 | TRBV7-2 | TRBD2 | CASSLAGAGLYEQYF | TGTGCCAGCAGCTTAGCTGGAGCGGGACTCTACGAGCAGTACTTC
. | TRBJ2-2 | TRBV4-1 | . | CASSQTWGNTGELFF | TGCGCCAGCAGCCAAACCTGGGGTAACACCGGGGAGCTGTTTTTT
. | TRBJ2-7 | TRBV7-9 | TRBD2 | CASSLLTSGGAYEQYF | TGTGCCAGCAGCTTATTGACTAGCGGGGGGGCCTACGAGCAGTACTTC
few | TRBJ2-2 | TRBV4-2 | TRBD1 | CASSLTWTGGRGELFF | TGTGCCAGCAGCCTTACTTGGACAGGGGGTCGTGGGGAGCTGTTTTTT
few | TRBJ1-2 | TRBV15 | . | CATSRDMGGSPGYTF | TGTGCCACCAGCAGAGATATGGGGGGATCGCCGGGCTACACCTTC